A selection of T cell receptor beta chains follows, all from one sample in a study of multiple sclerosis patients with progressive multifocal leukoencephalopathy. Clones were sequenced by immunoSEQ multiplex PCR, and TCRdb holds only the in-frame ones, with some missing. This table holds 25,000 to 35,000 clones, 85% to 90% found once. The sequences come from PBMCs, collected from a patient treated with natalizumab. The receptors stem from a human donor with multiple sclerosis. Each CDR3 is given with its conserved first and last residue. The D gene is left open where the match is weak. Clone size is shown for a subset of rows, as once, few, many or a class of expanded clone.

NA | NA | TRBJ1-5 | TRBV19 | CASSSRGGNQPQHF | TGTGCCAGTAGTAGTAGGGGGGGCAATCAGCCCCAGCATTTT
NA | NA | TRBJ2-3 | TRBV4-3 | CASSQGPGSTDTQYF | TGCGCCAGCAGCCAAGGGCCAGGGAGTACAGATACGCAGTATTTT
NA | TRBD2 | TRBJ2-3 | TRBV15 | CATSSPQTSGSFGTDTQYF | TGTGCCACCAGCAGTCCCCAGACTAGCGGGAGTTTTGGGACAGATACGCAGTATTTT
NA | NA | TRBJ2-4 | TRBV29-1 | CSVEPTPDIQYF | TGCAGCGTTGAACCGACTCCCGACATTCAGTACTTC
NA | NA | TRBJ1-1 | TRBV5-1 | CASSFGENTEAFF | TGCGCCAGCAGCTTTGGGGAGAACACTGAAGCTTTCTTT
NA | TRBD1 | TRBJ2-6 | TRBV28 | CASSRRTGVGANVLTF | TGTGCCAGCAGCCGACGGACAGGGGTTGGGGCCAACGTCCTGACTTTC
NA | NA | TRBJ2-1 | TRBV5-1 | CASSLTGLDSYNEQFF | TGCGCCAGCAGCTTAACTGGGCTCGACTCCTACAATGAGCAGTTCTTC
once | TRBD1 | TRBJ2-7 | TRBV28 | CASASDRGLSYEQYF | TGTGCCAGCGCCTCGGACAGGGGGCTATCCTACGAGCAGTACTTC
NA | NA | TRBJ2-3 | TRBV19 | CASSWGQGGDTQYF | TGTGCCAGTAGTTGGGGTCAGGGAGGAGATACGCAGTATTTT
NA | NA | TRBJ2-1 | TRBV30 | CAWSADSSLYNEQFF | TGTGCCTGGAGTGCCGACTCGTCGCTATACAATGAGCAGTTCTTC
NA | NA | TRBJ2-2 | TRBV7-9 | CASSLGGAGELFF | TGTGCCAGCAGCTTAGGTGGGGCCGGGGAGCTGTTTTTT
NA | NA | TRBJ2-1 | TRBV20-1 | CSAWTRSEQFF | TGCAGTGCGTGGACCAGGTCGGAGCAGTTCTTC
NA | TRBD1 | TRBJ2-1 | TRBV5-4 | CASSPGTGSGNEQFF | TGTGCCAGCAGCCCCGGGACAGGGAGTGGCAATGAGCAGTTCTTC
NA | TRBD1 | TRBJ2-1 | TRBV7-3 | CASSQQGAHNEQFF | TGTGCCAGCAGCCAACAGGGGGCCCACAATGAGCAGTTCTTC
NA | NA | TRBJ2-7 | TRBV28 | CASVRPPHEQYF | TGTGCCAGCGTAAGACCCCCCCACGAGCAGTACTTC
few | NA | TRBJ2-2 | TRBV5-1 | CASSPGGKYTGELFF | TGCGCCAGCAGCCCCGGCGGGAAGTACACCGGGGAGCTGTTTTTT
NA | TRBD2 | TRBJ2-5 | TRBV7-6 | CASSLAYPGLAGLAKETQYF | TGTGCCAGCAGCTTAGCTTACCCGGGACTAGCGGGGCTAGCTAAAGAGACCCAGTACTTC
once | NA | TRBJ2-1 | TRBV7-3 | CASSQTDYPRADEQFF | TGTGCCAGCAGCCAGACGGACTATCCGAGAGCCGATGAGCAGTTCTTC
NA | NA | TRBJ1-1 | TRBV11-1 | CASSLGVNTEAFF | TGTGCCAGCAGCCTGGGGGTGAACACTGAAGCTTTCTTT
NA | NA | TRBJ1-1 | TRBV7-9 | CASSHGQTRGNTEAFF | TGTGCCAGCAGCCACGGACAGACTCGCGGGAACACTGAAGCTTTCTTT
NA | NA | TRBJ1-5 | TRBV20-1 | CSARNLTQHF | TGCAGTGCTAGAAACCTCACCCAGCATTTT
NA | TRBD1 | TRBJ1-1 | TRBV18 | CASSNKGASNTEAFF | TGTGCCAGCTCGAACAAGGGGGCCTCGAACACTGAAGCTTTCTTT
once | TRBD1 | TRBJ2-1 | TRBV11-2 | CASSPGQGIYNEQFF | TGTGCCAGCAGCCCGGGACAGGGAATCTACAATGAGCAGTTCTTC
NA | NA | TRBJ2-1 | TRBV27 | CASSLLGLDNEQFF | TGTGCCAGCAGTCTTCTCGGTTTAGACAATGAGCAGTTCTTC